The following is a TCR beta chain sequence with its context. Its antigen is unidentified. TCRdb reprocessed the 5' RACE reads, with one entry per CDR3 protein and no DNA. Its table records around 97,000 distinct CDR3 sequences. The CDR3 is 15 residues long. From germline, CDR1 is KGHDR and CDR2 SFDVKD. These data belong to a study of monozygotic twins with inflammatory bowel disease. Study-level results: IBD patients share fewer clonotypes with other people than healthy twins do, especially with disease activity.

V is TRBV24-1 and J is TRBJ2-1; TCRdb designates TRBD1, a call that cannot be tested without DNA. The sample was blood. This TCR was recovered from a human donor with ulcerative colitis or Crohn's disease, or a healthy co-twin of an affected twin (not recorded which). CDR3 loop: CATSTGDRPKNEQFF.